This T cell receptor beta chain was retrieved from a study of T cell responses to AZD1222 COVID-19 vaccine. This CDR3 is 14 amino acids long. Germline V gene data show CDR1 as SNHLY and CDR2 as FYNNEI. Trimming stripped 7 bases from V and 4 bases from J, with 16 bases between. Produced via immunoSEQ multiplex PCR; TCRdb's table is partial and in-frame only. The table has tens of thousands of clones, about nine tenths seen once; the top ten hold less than 5.5%. The starting material was peripheral blood, obtained 28 days after the second AZD1222 dose. The rearrangement links TRBV2 to TRBJ1-1; the D is unclear. The TCR comes from an adult who received the AZD1222 COVID-19 vaccine. Here the CDR3 DNA reads TGTGCCAGCACCCCGGGTCTATTGACCACTGAAGCTTTCTTT. Translation gives CASTPGLLTTEAFF.